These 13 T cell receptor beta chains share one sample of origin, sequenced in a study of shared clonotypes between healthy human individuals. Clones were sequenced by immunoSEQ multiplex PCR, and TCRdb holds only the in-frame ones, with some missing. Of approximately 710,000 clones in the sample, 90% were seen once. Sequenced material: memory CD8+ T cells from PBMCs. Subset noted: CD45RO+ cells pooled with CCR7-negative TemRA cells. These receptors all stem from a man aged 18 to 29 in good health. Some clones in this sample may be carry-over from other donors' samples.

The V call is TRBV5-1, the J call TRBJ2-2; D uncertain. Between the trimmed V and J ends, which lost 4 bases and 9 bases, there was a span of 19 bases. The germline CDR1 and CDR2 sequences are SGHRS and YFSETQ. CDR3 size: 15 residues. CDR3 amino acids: CASSPRTRSARELFF. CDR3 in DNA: TGCGCCAGCAGCCCACGGACCCGATCCGCACGGGAGCTGTTTTTT.

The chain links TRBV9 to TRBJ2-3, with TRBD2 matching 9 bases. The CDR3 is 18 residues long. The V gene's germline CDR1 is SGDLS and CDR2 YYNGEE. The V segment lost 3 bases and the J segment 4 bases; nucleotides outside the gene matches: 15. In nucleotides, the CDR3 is TGTGCCAGCAGCGGAGACCCCACTAGCGGGTATTGGGCAGATACGCAGTATTTT. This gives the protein CASSGDPTSGYWADTQYF. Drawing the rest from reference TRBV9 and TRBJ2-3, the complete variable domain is DSGVTQTPKHLITATGQRVTLRCSPRSGDLSVYWYQQSLDQGLQFLIQYYNGEERAKGNILERFSAQQFPDLHSELNLSSLELGDSALYFCASSGDPTSGYWADTQYFGPGTRLTVL.

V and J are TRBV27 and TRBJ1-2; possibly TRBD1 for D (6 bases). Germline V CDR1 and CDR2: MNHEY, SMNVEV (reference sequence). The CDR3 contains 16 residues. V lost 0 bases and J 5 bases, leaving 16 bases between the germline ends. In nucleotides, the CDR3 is TGTGCCAGCAGTTTATCGCCCAGGGGAAGGCTATATGGCTACACCTTC. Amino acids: CASSLSPRGRLYGYTF.

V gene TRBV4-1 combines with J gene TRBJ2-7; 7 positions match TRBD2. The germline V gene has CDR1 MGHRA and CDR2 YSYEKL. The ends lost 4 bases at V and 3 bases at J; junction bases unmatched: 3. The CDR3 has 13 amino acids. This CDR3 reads CASSPGGNYEQYF. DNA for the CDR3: TGCGCCAGCAGCCCGGGGGGAAACTACGAGCAGTACTTC.

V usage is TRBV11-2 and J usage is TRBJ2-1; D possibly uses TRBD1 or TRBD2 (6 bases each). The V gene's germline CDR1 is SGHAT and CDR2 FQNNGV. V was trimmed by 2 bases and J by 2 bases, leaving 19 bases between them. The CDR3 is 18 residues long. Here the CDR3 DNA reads TGTGCCAGCAGCTTACTGCTTGGGGGGACACTGACCTACAATGAGCAGTTCTTC. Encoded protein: CASSLLLGGTLTYNEQFF.

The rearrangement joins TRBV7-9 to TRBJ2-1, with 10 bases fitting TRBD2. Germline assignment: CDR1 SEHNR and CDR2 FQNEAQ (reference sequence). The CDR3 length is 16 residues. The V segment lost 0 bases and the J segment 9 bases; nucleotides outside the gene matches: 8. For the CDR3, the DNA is TGTGCCAGCAGCTTAGCCCTAGCGGGAGTGTTTGGTGAGCAGTTCTTC. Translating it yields CASSLALAGVFGEQFF.

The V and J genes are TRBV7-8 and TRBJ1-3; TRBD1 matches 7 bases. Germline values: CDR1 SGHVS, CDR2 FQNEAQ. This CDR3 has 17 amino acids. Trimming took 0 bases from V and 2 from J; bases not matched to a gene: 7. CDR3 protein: CASSLARGTGAGNTIYF. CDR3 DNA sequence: TGTGCCAGCAGCTTAGCGCGGGGTACAGGGGCTGGAAACACCATATATTTT.

As DNA, the CDR3 is TGCGCCAGCAGTGAGTCGTCGGGGGAAGGGGTGAACACTGAAGCTTTCTTT. Translated: CASSESSGEGVNTEAFF. This sequence joins TRBV10-1 and TRBJ1-1, with D possibly being TRBD1 (5 bases). V gave up 0 bases and J gave up 0 bases, with 14 bases separating them. CDR1 and CDR2 (germline): WNHNN, SYGVQD (reference sequence). The CDR3 covers 17 residues.

Written as DNA, the CDR3 is TGTGCCAGCAGCTTAGCGATGGGCCACGAGCAGTACTTC. Encoded protein: CASSLAMGHEQYF. The chain links TRBV7-9 to TRBJ2-7; D not certain. Germline loops: CDR1 SEHNR, CDR2 FQNEAQ (reference sequence). This CDR3 is built from 13 residues. V was pared by 0 bases and J by 5 bases, with 8 bases between.

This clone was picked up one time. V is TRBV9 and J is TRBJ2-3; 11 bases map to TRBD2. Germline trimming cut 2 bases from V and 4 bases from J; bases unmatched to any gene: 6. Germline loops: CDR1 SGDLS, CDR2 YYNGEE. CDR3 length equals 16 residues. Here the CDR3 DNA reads TGTGCCAGCAGCGTCACTAGCGGGAGAATCTCAGATACGCAGTATTTT. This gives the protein CASSVTSGRISDTQYF. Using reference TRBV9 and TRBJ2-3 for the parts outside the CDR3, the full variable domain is DSGVTQTPKHLITATGQRVTLRCSPRSGDLSVYWYQQSLDQGLQFLIQYYNGEERAKGNILERFSAQQFPDLHSELNLSSLELGDSALYFCASSVTSGRISDTQYFGPGTRLTVL.

CDR3 sequence: CASSPGTSQFF. The CDR3 region has the DNA TGTGCCAGCAGTCCCGGGACTAGTCAGTTCTTC. This chain links TRBV28 with TRBJ2-1, with TRBD2 matching 8 bases. With 5 bases clipped from V and 13 bases from J, the junction kept 4 bases outside the gene matches. This CDR3 is 11 amino acids long. Germline V gene sequence: CDR1 MDHEN, CDR2 SYDVKM. The entire variable domain, with the rest obtained from reference TRBV28 and TRBJ2-1, is as follows: DVKVTQSSRYLVKRTGEKVFLECVQDMDHENMFWYRQDPGLGLRLIYFSYDVKMKEKGDIPEGYSVSREKKERFSLILESASTNQTSMYLCASSPGTSQFFGPGTRLTVL.

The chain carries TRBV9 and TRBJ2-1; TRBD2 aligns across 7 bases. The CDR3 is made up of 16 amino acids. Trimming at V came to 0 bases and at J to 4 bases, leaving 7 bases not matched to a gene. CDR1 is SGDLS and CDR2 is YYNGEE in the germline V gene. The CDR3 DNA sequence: TGTGCCAGCAGCGTAGGCGGGAGATCAGCATACAATGAGCAGTTCTTC. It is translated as CASSVGGRSAYNEQFF.

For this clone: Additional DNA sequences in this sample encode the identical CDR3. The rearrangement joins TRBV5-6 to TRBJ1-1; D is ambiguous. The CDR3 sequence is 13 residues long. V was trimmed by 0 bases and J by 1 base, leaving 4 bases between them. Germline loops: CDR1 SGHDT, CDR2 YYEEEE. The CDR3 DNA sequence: TGTGCCAGCAGCTTGGGTCCGAACACTGAAGCTTTCTTT. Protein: CASSLGPNTEAFF.